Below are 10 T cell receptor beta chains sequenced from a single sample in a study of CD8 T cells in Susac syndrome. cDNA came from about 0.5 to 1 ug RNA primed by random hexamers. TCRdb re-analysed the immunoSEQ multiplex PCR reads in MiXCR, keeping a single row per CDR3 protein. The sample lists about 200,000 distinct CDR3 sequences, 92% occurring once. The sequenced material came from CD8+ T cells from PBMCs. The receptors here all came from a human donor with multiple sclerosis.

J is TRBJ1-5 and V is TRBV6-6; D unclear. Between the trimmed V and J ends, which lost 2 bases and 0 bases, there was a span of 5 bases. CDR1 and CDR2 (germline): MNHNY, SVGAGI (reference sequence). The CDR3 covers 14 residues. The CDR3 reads CASSYEYSNQPQHF. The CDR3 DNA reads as TGTGCCAGCAGTTACGAGTATAGCAATCAGCCCCAGCATTTT.

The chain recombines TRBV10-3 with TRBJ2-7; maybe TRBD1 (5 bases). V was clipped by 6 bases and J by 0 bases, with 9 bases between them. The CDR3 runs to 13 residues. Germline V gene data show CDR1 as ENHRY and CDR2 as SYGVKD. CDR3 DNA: TGTGCCATCAGGGTCCAGGGCTCCTACGAGCAGTACTTC. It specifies CAIRVQGSYEQYF.

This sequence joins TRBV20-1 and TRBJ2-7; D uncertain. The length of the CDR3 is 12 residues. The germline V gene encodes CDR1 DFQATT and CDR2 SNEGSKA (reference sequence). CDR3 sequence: CSAEGARYEQYF. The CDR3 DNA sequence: TGCAGCGCCGAAGGTGCAAGGTACGAGCAGTACTTC.

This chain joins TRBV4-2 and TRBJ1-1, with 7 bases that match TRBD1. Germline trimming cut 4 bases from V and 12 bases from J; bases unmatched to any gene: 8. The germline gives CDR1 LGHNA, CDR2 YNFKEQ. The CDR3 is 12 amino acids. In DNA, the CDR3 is TGTGCCAGCAGCCGGAATGACAGGGTAACTTTCTTT. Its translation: CASSRNDRVTFF.

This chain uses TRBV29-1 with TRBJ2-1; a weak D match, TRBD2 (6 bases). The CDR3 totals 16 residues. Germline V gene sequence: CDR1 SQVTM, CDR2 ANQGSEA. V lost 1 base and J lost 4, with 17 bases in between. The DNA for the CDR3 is TGCAGCGTTGAAGGGGCTCGGGACGGGGGATACAATGAGCAGTTCTTC. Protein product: CSVEGARDGGYNEQFF.

In nucleotides, the CDR3 is TGTGCCAGCAGTTTATTGTGGGAGACCTCCGCAGATACGCAGTATTTT. This translates into CASSLLWETSADTQYF. V gene TRBV27 combines with J gene TRBJ2-3; a possible D gene is TRBD2 (5 bases). Germline values: CDR1 MNHEY, CDR2 SMNVEV (reference sequence). Trimming removed 1 base at V and 4 bases at J, with 15 bases between. This CDR3 region has 16 residues.

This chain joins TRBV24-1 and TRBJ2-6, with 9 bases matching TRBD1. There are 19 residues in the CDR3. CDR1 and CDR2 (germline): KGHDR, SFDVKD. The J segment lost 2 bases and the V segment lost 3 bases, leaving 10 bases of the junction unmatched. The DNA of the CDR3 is TGTGCCACCAGTGATCCGGACAGGGGCCGGGGGGCTGGGGCCAACGTCCTGACTTTC. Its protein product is CATSDPDRGRGAGANVLTF.

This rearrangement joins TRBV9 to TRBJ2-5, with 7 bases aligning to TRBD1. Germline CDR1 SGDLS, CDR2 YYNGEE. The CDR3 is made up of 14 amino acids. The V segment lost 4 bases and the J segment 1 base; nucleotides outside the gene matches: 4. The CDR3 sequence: CASSPDRLQETQYF. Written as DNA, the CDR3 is TGTGCCAGCAGCCCGGACAGGCTCCAAGAGACCCAGTACTTC.

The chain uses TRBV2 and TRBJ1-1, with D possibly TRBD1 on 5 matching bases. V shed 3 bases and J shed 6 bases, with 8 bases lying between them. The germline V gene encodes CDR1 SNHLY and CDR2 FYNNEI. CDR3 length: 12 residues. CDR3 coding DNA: TGTGCCAGCAGTGAGGGGGGTCCTGAAGCTTTCTTT. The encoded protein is CASSEGGPEAFF.

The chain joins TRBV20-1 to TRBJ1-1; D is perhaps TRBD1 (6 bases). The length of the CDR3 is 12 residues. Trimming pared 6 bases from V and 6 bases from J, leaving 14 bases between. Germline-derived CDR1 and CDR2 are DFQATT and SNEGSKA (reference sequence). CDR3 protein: CSARGSSPEAFF. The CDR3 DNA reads TGCAGTGCCAGGGGATCGTCCCCTGAAGCTTTCTTT.